This T cell receptor (beta chain) was profiled in a study of identical twins. Per germline, CDR1 MDHEN and CDR2 SYDVKM. CDR3 length equals 13 residues. V was clipped by 6 bases and J by 3 bases; unmatched bases: 3. TCRdb re-called the 5' RACE reads through MiXCR, storing one row per CDR3 protein. The repertoire has approximately 530,000 distinct CDR3 sequences, 20% to 25% of them found once; the top ten carry around 0.48%. The sample also formed part of further work on yellow fever vaccine responses in identical twins.

The sequencing input was CD4+ T cells sorted from blood. The chain combines TRBV28 with TRBJ1-1; 8 positions match TRBD1. The clonotype comes from a woman between 18 and 29 years old in good health. The CDR3 sequence: CASRDRVDTEAFF. CDR3 nucleotide sequence: TGTGCCAGCAGGGACAGGGTGGACACTGAAGCTTTCTTT.